Detailed here is one TCR beta chain. These data are taken from a study of blood T cell repertoires in COVID-19. About the study: The analysed material was cDNA or gDNA that came from T cells, B-cell-depleted T cells, or PBMCs.

Original analysis: Reference gene primers were amplified, and this amplification served to estimate nucleated cell counts. The assay was immunoSEQ multiplex PCR, and TCRdb's table has in-frame clones only and misses some. V and J calls and clone size are copied from that table; D and trimming were computed from the DNA. The sample records a few hundred thousand clones, almost 90% being singletons. Adults between roughly 18 and 90 years of age took part from 20 to 25 US areas. Donors were grouped by their self-reported clinical history. Germline V gene data show CDR1 as SNHLY and CDR2 as FYNNEI. The CDR3 is made up of 15 amino acids. Germline trimming cut 6 bases from V and 7 bases from J; bases unmatched to any gene: 9.

This sequence was found in a man aged 25 to 40 who had been exposed to COVID-19. The rearrangement uses TRBV2 and TRBJ1-4, with TRBD1 matching over 9 bases. The sequenced sample consisted of PBMCs or T cells enriched from blood (not recorded which). CDR3 DNA: TGTGCCAGCAGAAACCCGGGACAGGGAGGTGAAAAACTGTTTTTT. Amino acids: CASRNPGQGGEKLFF.